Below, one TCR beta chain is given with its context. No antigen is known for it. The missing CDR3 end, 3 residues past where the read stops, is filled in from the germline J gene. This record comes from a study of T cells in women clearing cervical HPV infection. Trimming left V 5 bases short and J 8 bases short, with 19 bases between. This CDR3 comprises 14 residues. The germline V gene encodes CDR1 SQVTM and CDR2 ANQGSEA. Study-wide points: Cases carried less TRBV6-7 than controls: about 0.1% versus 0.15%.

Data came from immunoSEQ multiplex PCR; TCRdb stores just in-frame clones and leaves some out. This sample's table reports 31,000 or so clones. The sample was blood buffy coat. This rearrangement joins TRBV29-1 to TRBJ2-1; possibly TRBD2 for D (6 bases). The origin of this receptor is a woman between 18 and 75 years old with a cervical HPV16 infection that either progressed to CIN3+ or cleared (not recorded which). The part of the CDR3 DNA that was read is TGCAGCGTTAATTTAGCGGAGCCAAGCGATGAG. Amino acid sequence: CSVNLAEPSDE. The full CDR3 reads CSVNLAEPSDEQFF.